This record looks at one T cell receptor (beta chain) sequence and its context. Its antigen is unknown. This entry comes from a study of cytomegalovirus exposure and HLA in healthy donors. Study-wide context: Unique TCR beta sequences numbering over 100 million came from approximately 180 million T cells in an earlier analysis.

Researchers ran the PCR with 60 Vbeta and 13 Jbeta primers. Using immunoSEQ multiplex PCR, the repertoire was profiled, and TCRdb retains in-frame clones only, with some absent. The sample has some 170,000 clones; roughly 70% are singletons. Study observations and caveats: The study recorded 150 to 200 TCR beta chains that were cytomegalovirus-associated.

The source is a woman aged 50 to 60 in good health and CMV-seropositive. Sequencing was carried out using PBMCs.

The CDR3: CAISDSARSDTQYF. CDR3 sequence (DNA): TGTGCCATCAGTGACTCTGCCAGATCAGATACGCAGTATTTT. J is TRBJ2-3 and V is TRBV10-3; D is unresolved. Trimming pared 3 bases from V and 4 bases from J, leaving 11 bases between. Germline assignment: CDR1 ENHRY and CDR2 SYGVKD. CDR3 length: 14 residues.